Included here is one T cell receptor beta chain sequence, with context. Measured with immunoSEQ multiplex PCR; TCRdb has only the in-frame clones, and not every one. The sample includes tens of thousands of clones, about 83% of them seen just once. This entry comes from a study of ipilimumab plus nivolumab after autologous stem cell transplantation. Study summary: Both relapsed and primary refractory DLBCL were included.

Checkpoint therapy with ipilimumab 1 mg/kg began 14 to 28 days after transplant. Patients received nivolumab 3 mg/kg at weeks 1, 4, 7, 10, then fortnightly to week 26. This CDR3 region has 13 residues. The trim removed 3 bases at V and 8 bases at J, leaving 6 bases unmatched. Germline lookup yields CDR1 KGHSH and CDR2 LQKENI. The sequencing used PBMCs, collected in a trial of ipilimumab plus nivolumab as post-transplant consolidation. This chain links TRBV18 with TRBJ1-2; 7 bases are shared with TRBD1. This clonotype was sampled from a male donor with diffuse large B-cell lymphoma. CDR3 sequence: CASSPDRQGGYTF. As DNA, the CDR3 is TGTGCCAGCTCACCGGACAGGCAAGGGGGCTACACCTTC.